Described below is a single TCR beta chain sequence and its context. The target antigen is unknown. This specimen comes from a study of T cells in localized non-small cell lung cancer. The length of the CDR3 is 16 residues. CDR1 is SGHNT and CDR2 is YYREEE in the germline V gene (reference sequence). V was pared by 5 bases and J by 1 base, with 11 bases of the junction left unmatched. Assay used: immunoSEQ multiplex PCR; TCRdb lists only in-frame clones, some missing. Here the sample spans 7,500 to 8,500 clones, more than 75% being singletons. Findings of the study overall: Uninvolved adjacent lung had the highest recorded T cell clonality, with tumor below it. A single tumor region was sequenced, leaving heterogeneity possible.

The V gene is TRBV5-4, the J gene TRBJ2-7; 8 bases match TRBD1. The receptor's source is a male donor aged 60 or older with stage III lung adenocarcinoma. Sample: peripheral blood, taken before any cancer treatment. This CDR3 reads CASRGLGQGASYEQYF. The CDR3 region has the DNA TGTGCCAGCAGGGGGCTAGGGCAGGGGGCGTCCTACGAGCAGTACTTC.